The next 4 T cell receptor beta chains were all read from a single sample in a study of OX40 agonist ivuxolimab in advanced cancers. TCRdb's table, derived via immunoSEQ multiplex PCR, lists solely in-frame clones and lacks some. The sample has tens of thousands of clones, approximately 83% seen once; the top ten hold 1.5% to 2%. The sample here was CD4+ or CD8+ T cells sorted from blood, taken in a trial of the OX40 agonist ivuxolimab. Receptors originate from an adult with an advanced solid tumor such as melanoma, head and neck, liver or kidney cancer.

The chain employs TRBV5-1 and TRBJ1-2, with 9 nucleotides matching TRBD1. J was trimmed by 3 bases and V by 4 bases; bases with no gene match: 4. Looked up from germline, CDR1 is SGHRS and CDR2 is YFSETQ. There are 14 residues in the CDR3. As DNA, the CDR3 is TGCGCCAGCAGCGTATGGGACAGGGACTATGGCTACACCTTC. Its translation: CASSVWDRDYGYTF.

The chain has TRBV7-2 and TRBJ2-7; D unclear. Germline-derived CDR1 and CDR2 are SGHTA and FQGNSA. V lost 2 bases to trimming and J lost 3 bases, with 8 bases between them. CDR3 length equals 13 residues. The CDR3 sequence is CASSLRHIYEQYF. The CDR3 DNA follows: TGTGCCAGCAGCTTACGGCACATCTACGAGCAGTACTTC.

This clone was recorded only once. V and J are TRBV6-6 and TRBJ2-5; 12 bases fit TRBD2. V shed 7 bases, J shed 5 bases, and the junction held 8 bases outside the gene matches. CDR1 and CDR2 from the germline V gene are MNHNY and SVGAGI (reference sequence). CDR3 length equals 15 residues. The CDR3 is CASTRTSGVMETQYF. The CDR3 nucleotides are TGTGCCAGCACCCGGACTAGCGGGGTCATGGAGACCCAGTACTTC.

This rearrangement joins TRBV15 to TRBJ1-3; 8 bases agree with TRBD1. V lost 0 bases to trimming and J lost 4 bases; unmatched junction nucleotides: 2. The CDR3 length is 15 residues. Germline V lookup: CDR1 LNHNV, CDR2 YYDKDF (reference sequence). CDR3 sequence: CATSREGQGGNTIYF. CDR3 bases: TGTGCCACCAGCAGAGAAGGACAGGGAGGAAACACCATATATTTT.